This entry lists 30 T cell receptor beta chains sequenced from one sample in a study of T cell responses to AZD1222 COVID-19 vaccine. Some clones are missing from TCRdb's copy, which holds only in-frame ones; the method was immunoSEQ multiplex PCR. The table includes 130,000 to 150,000 clones, about 88% detected once. Sequenced material: peripheral blood, taken on day 0 of AZD1222 vaccination. The receptors were gathered from an adult in good health.

V usage is TRBV5-6 and J usage is TRBJ1-4, with a tentative D call TRBD1 (5 bases). This CDR3 region has 13 residues. Germline V lookup: CDR1 SGHDT, CDR2 YYEEEE. Trimming cost V 0 bases and J 8 bases, with 8 bases left between them. This CDR3 reads CASSLGGPEKLFF. The DNA for the CDR3 is TGTGCCAGCAGCTTGGGGGGCCCAGAAAAACTGTTTTTT.

The chain links TRBV6-4 to TRBJ2-7, with TRBD1 as a possible D gene (7 bases). The V and J ends lost 4 bases and 2 bases respectively, with 12 bases between them. Germline CDR1 MRHNA, CDR2 SNTAGT. This CDR3 region has 14 residues. Here the CDR3 DNA reads TGTGCCAGCAGTGTTCAGGGGGGTGCCTACGAGCAGTACTTC. Translated: CASSVQGGAYEQYF.

V gene TRBV7-9 combines with J gene TRBJ2-3; TRBD2 aligns across 12 bases. Germline-derived CDR1 and CDR2 are SEHNR and FQNEAQ (reference sequence). This CDR3 comprises 16 residues. V shed 8 bases and J 2 bases; nucleotides not matched to a gene: 8. In DNA form, the CDR3 reads TGTGCCAGCCTCCATCTAGCGGGAGGGGTCACAGATACGCAGTATTTT. It encodes CASLHLAGGVTDTQYF.

The chain combines TRBV7-2 with TRBJ2-3, with D possibly being TRBD2 (6 bases). Trimming pared 7 bases from V and 4 bases from J, leaving 15 bases between. The CDR3 is 14 amino acids. Germline values: CDR1 SGHTA, CDR2 FQGNSA. CDR3 DNA sequence: TGTGCCAGCACCCCGGGGGTCTGGTCAGATACGCAGTATTTT. As protein: CASTPGVWSDTQYF. The entire variable domain, with the rest obtained from reference TRBV7-2 and TRBJ2-3, is as follows: GAGVSQSPSNKVTEKGKDVELRCDPISGHTALYWYRQSLGQGLEFLIYFQGNSAPDKSGLPSDRFSAERTGGSVSTLTIQRTQQEDSAVYLCASTPGVWSDTQYFGPGTRLTVL.

The chain uses TRBV4-2 and TRBJ1-1; D perhaps matches TRBD1 (6 bases). Trimming took 4 bases from V and 3 from J, leaving 9 bases between them. The CDR3 has 13 residues. CDR1 is LGHNA and CDR2 is YNFKEQ in the germline V gene. The CDR3 protein is CASSLGQYTEAFF. The CDR3 DNA reads TGTGCCAGCAGCCTCGGACAGTACACTGAAGCTTTCTTT.

The chain joins TRBV4-1 to TRBJ2-3; 7 bases align to TRBD2. With V trimmed by 0 bases and J by 6 bases, 15 bases remained unmatched. The CDR3 runs 18 residues. CDR1 and CDR2 from the germline V gene are MGHRA and YSYEKL. The CDR3 reads CASSQDGGWGGRGDTQYF. As DNA, the CDR3 is TGCGCCAGCAGCCAAGATGGTGGGTGGGGCGGGAGAGGTGATACGCAGTATTTT.

J is TRBJ2-2 and V is TRBV7-9; unclear D gene. CDR1 is SEHNR, CDR2 FQNEAQ, per germline (reference sequence). Trimming took 8 bases from V and 3 from J, leaving 7 bases between them. The CDR3 consists of 12 residues. The CDR3: CASCVDTGELFF. The CDR3 region has the DNA TGTGCCAGCTGCGTTGACACCGGGGAGCTGTTTTTT. Drawing the rest from reference TRBV7-9 and TRBJ2-2, the complete variable domain is DTGVSQNPRHKITKRGQNVTFRCDPISEHNRLYWYRQTLGQGPEFLTYFQNEAQLEKSRLLSDRFSAERPKGSFSTLEIQRTEQGDSAMYLCASCVDTGELFFGEGSRLTVL.

V gene TRBV7-3 combines with J gene TRBJ2-6; tentative D call: TRBD2 (6 bases). The V end lost 5 bases, the J end lost 2 bases, and 16 bases lay between the germline ends. The CDR3 contains 17 residues. The germline V gene encodes CDR1 SGHTA and CDR2 FQGTGA. The CDR3 sequence: CASSPRPGGTGANVLTF. In DNA form, the CDR3 reads TGTGCCAGCAGCCCACGGCCCGGGGGAACTGGGGCCAACGTCCTGACTTTC.

The chain couples TRBV5-1 to TRBJ2-3, with D tentatively TRBD2 (5 bases). Germline CDR1 SGHRS, CDR2 YFSETQ. The germline V and J ends were trimmed by 4 bases and 1 base, with 10 bases remaining between them. The CDR3 is made up of 14 amino acids. The CDR3 loop is CASSGGWGTDTQYF. CDR3 in DNA: TGCGCCAGCAGCGGCGGGTGGGGCACAGATACGCAGTATTTT.

V and J are TRBV11-3 and TRBJ2-1; TRBD2 agrees at 7 bases. The CDR3 extends over 15 amino acids. Per germline, CDR1 SGHNT and CDR2 YENEEA. J gave up 0 bases and V 7 bases, and 6 bases lay outside the gene matches. CDR3 in amino acids: CASTQTSRSYNEQFF. The CDR3 DNA reads TGTGCCAGCACGCAGACTAGCCGCTCCTACAATGAGCAGTTCTTC.

In DNA form, the CDR3 reads TGTGCCAGCTCACCACAGGGGGACAGGGTCGAGACCGGGGAGCTGTTTTTT. Amino acid sequence: CASSPQGDRVETGELFF. V is TRBV18 and J is TRBJ2-2, with 9 nucleotides matching TRBD1. The CDR3 length is 17 residues. Germline assignment: CDR1 KGHSH and CDR2 LQKENI. Losses at the gene ends were 1 base for V and 5 bases for J; bases not matched to a gene: 8. Full variable domain (outside the CDR3, taken from reference TRBV18 and TRBJ2-2): NAGVMQNPRHLVRRRGQEARLRCSPMKGHSHVYWYRQLPEEGLKFMVYLQKENIIDESGMPKERFSAEFPKEGPSILRIQQVVRGDSAAYFCASSPQGDRVETGELFFGEGSRLTVL.

This clone was counted only a few times. The chain couples TRBV6-2 or TRBV6-3 to TRBJ2-2, with D maybe TRBD2 (6 bases). Trimming stripped 2 bases from V and 6 bases from J, with 10 bases between. The CDR3 loop spans 14 amino acids. CDR1 and CDR2 from the germline V gene are MNHEY and SVGEGT. CDR3 amino acids: CASSYNAGPGELFF. CDR3 nucleotide sequence: TGTGCCAGCAGTTACAATGCGGGGCCCGGGGAGCTGTTTTTT.

The rearrangement links TRBV6-1 to TRBJ2-2, with D tentatively TRBD1 or TRBD2 (5 bases each). From germline, CDR1 is MNHNS and CDR2 SASEGT. V shed 3 bases and J shed 3 bases, with 8 bases lying between them. The CDR3 totals 14 residues. The CDR3 DNA sequence: TGTGCCAGCAGTGAGGGACCAGACACCGGGGAGCTGTTTTTT. Its protein product is CASSEGPDTGELFF.

V and J are TRBV5-6 and TRBJ1-2; D gene unclear. Germline V gene data show CDR1 as SGHDT and CDR2 as YYEEEE. Trimming stripped 0 bases from V and 4 bases from J, with 10 bases between. This CDR3 contains 14 residues. The CDR3 DNA reads as TGTGCCAGCAGCTTGGCCTTGTCGTTCTATGGCTACACCTTC. Its translation: CASSLALSFYGYTF.

The V and J genes are TRBV6-2 or TRBV6-3 and TRBJ2-5; tentative D call: TRBD1 (6 bases). The V gene's germline CDR1 is MNHEY and CDR2 SVGEGT. Trimming cost V 0 bases and J 5 bases, with 19 bases left between them. There are 17 residues in the CDR3. The DNA of the CDR3 is TGTGCCAGCAGTTACTCTACCTACAGGGTCCCCAGGGAGACCCAGTACTTC. It codes for CASSYSTYRVPRETQYF.

The V call is TRBV14, the J call TRBJ1-5; D is uncertain. V was cut by 4 bases and J by 3 bases, with 13 bases left in between. Germline CDR1 is SGHDN and CDR2 is FVKESK. The CDR3 is 15 residues long. CDR3 in amino acids: CASSPGQSNNQPQHF. The DNA of the CDR3 is TGTGCCAGCAGCCCCGGGCAGTCGAACAATCAGCCCCAGCATTTT.

CDR3 DNA sequence: TGTGCCAGCAGCTTAGGGACAGGGGCTGGAAACACCATATATTTT. Encoded protein: CASSLGTGAGNTIYF. V gene TRBV7-7 combines with J gene TRBJ1-3; 9 bases align to TRBD1. J was trimmed by 2 bases and V by 1 base; bases with no gene match: 0. Germline values: CDR1 SSHAT, CDR2 FNYEAQ (reference sequence). The CDR3 runs 15 residues.

This clone showed up just a few times. The rearrangement uses TRBV20-1 and TRBJ2-7; TRBD2 matches 10 bases. Germline loops: CDR1 DFQATT, CDR2 SNEGSKA (reference sequence). With V trimmed by 3 bases and J by 6 bases, 5 bases remained unmatched. The CDR3 spans 13 residues. CDR3: CSASGLAGVEQYF. CDR3 nucleotides: TGCAGTGCTAGTGGGCTAGCGGGAGTCGAGCAGTACTTC.

This clone occurred once. The V call is TRBV20-1, the J call TRBJ2-7, with a weak D call TRBD2 (5 bases). The CDR3 has 11 residues. Germline V gives CDR1 DFQATT, CDR2 SNEGSKA (reference sequence). V was pared by 3 bases and J by 6 bases, with 9 bases between. The CDR3 DNA is TGCAGTGCTAGTCTAGCTCCCGAGCAGTACTTC. This codes for CSASLAPEQYF.

The CDR3 protein is CASSRAGDKDQPQHF. The CDR3 nucleotides read TGTGCCAGCAGCCGAGCCGGGGACAAAGATCAGCCCCAGCATTTT. This chain joins TRBV9 and TRBJ1-5, with D perhaps TRBD1 (6 bases). Trimming pared 4 bases from V and 5 bases from J, leaving 16 bases between. This CDR3 region has 15 residues. The germline CDR1 and CDR2 sequences are SGDLS and YYNGEE.

In nucleotides, the CDR3 is TGTGCCAGCAGTGAATCGGGAAGCTTCTATGGCTACACCTTC. Its translation: CASSESGSFYGYTF. The rearrangement uses TRBV2 and TRBJ1-2, with D hard to call. Germline V gene data show CDR1 as SNHLY and CDR2 as FYNNEI. Trimming removed 2 bases from V and 4 bases from J, with 11 bases in between. The CDR3 is 14 residues long.

The V call is TRBV19, the J call TRBJ2-6, with D possibly TRBD2 on 5 matching bases. The CDR3 is made up of 16 amino acids. Germline loops: CDR1 LNHDA, CDR2 SQIVND (reference sequence). Trimming left V 6 bases short and J 0 bases short, with 12 bases between. The CDR3 region is CASRAAGLSGANVLTF. Here the CDR3 DNA reads TGTGCCAGTAGAGCGGCAGGTCTCTCTGGGGCCAACGTCCTGACTTTC.

This chain uses TRBV19 with TRBJ1-6; tentative D call: TRBD1 (5 bases). The germline V gene has CDR1 LNHDA and CDR2 SQIVND (reference sequence). V gave up 6 bases and J gave up 6 bases, with 15 bases separating them. The CDR3 length is 15 residues. In DNA, the CDR3 is TGTGCCAGTAGGAGGGACGCAGGCGGTAATTCACCCCTCCACTTT. Amino acids: CASRRDAGGNSPLHF.

The V call is TRBV27, the J call TRBJ2-7, with a weak D call TRBD2 (6 bases). With 5 bases removed from V and 3 bases from J, the gap between germline ends came to 17 bases. CDR1 is MNHEY and CDR2 is SMNVEV in the germline V gene (reference sequence). The CDR3 length is 15 residues. CDR3 sequence: CASSRSGLQNYEQYF. CDR3 bases: TGTGCCAGCAGTCGAAGCGGACTACAAAACTACGAGCAGTACTTC.

The J gene is TRBJ2-1, the V gene TRBV28; 10 nucleotides match TRBD1. V lost 8 bases, J lost 3 bases, and 7 bases stayed unmatched. The germline V gene encodes CDR1 MDHEN and CDR2 SYDVKM. There are 15 residues in the CDR3. DNA of the CDR3: TGTGCCAGCCGTAAGCGGACAGGGGGCTACAATGAGCAGTTCTTC. Its translation: CASRKRTGGYNEQFF.

The rearrangement links TRBV18 to TRBJ1-6; no clear D gene. The germline V gene has CDR1 KGHSH and CDR2 LQKENI. Trimming left V 2 bases short and J 8 bases short, with 10 bases between. The CDR3 sequence is 14 residues long. CDR3 sequence (DNA): TGTGCCAGCTCACCAGTGGGCACGGATTCACCCCTCCACTTT. It is translated as CASSPVGTDSPLHF.

The V gene is TRBV19, the J gene TRBJ1-5; D remains unclear. V was cut by 1 base and J by 0 bases, with 7 bases left in between. The CDR3 runs to 15 residues. In germline, CDR1 is LNHDA, CDR2 SQIVND (reference sequence). CDR3 sequence: CASSIVLPSNQPQHF. CDR3 in DNA: TGTGCCAGTAGTATAGTCCTCCCTAGCAATCAGCCCCAGCATTTT.

The chain links TRBV7-2 to TRBJ1-5; possible D gene TRBD1, 5 bases. The germline V and J ends were trimmed by 4 bases and 8 bases, with 15 bases remaining between them. Germline CDR1 is SGHTA and CDR2 is FQGNSA. The CDR3 has 14 residues. The CDR3 coding sequence is TGTGCCAGCAGCTGGGGGGGGAATTTTGAGCCCCAGCATTTT. It translates to CASSWGGNFEPQHF. Filled out from reference TRBV7-2 and TRBJ1-5, the complete variable domain reads GAGVSQSPSNKVTEKGKDVELRCDPISGHTALYWYRQSLGQGLEFLIYFQGNSAPDKSGLPSDRFSAERTGGSVSTLTIQRTQQEDSAVYLCASSWGGNFEPQHFGDGTRLSIL.

The chain couples TRBV7-6 to TRBJ2-7; 8 bases agree with TRBD1. The CDR3 length is 13 residues. The germline gives CDR1 SGHVS, CDR2 FNYEAQ. The J segment lost 6 bases and the V segment lost 5 bases, leaving 6 bases of the junction unmatched. CDR3 nucleotide sequence: TGTGCCAGCAGCGGACAGGGTCAAGGCGAGCAGTACTTC. This translates into CASSGQGQGEQYF.

The V gene is TRBV13, the J gene TRBJ2-1; 7 nucleotides align to TRBD2. The CDR3 runs to 14 residues. CDR1 and CDR2 (germline): PRHDT, FYEKMQ (reference sequence). V trimming: 5 bases; J trimming: 7 bases; junction bases outside the gene matches: 8. CDR3 coding DNA: TGTGCCAGCAGCCCTGGACTAGTTGAGAATGAGCAGTTCTTC. Residues: CASSPGLVENEQFF.